Listed below are T cell receptor beta chains from one sample, sequenced in a study of technical replicates of blood from a few donors. Sequencing used immunoSEQ multiplex PCR; TCRdb keeps in-frame clones, though not all of them. Of 65,000 to 85,000 clones listed, nearly 98% are singletons. Sequencing was carried out using T cells isolated from PBMCs. All receptors derive from a human donor in good health. Both conserved end residues are part of each CDR3. D genes are given only for firm matches. Clone size is not always given. Where it is, it says once, few, many or a class for expanded clones.

D: .
V: TRBV7-3
size: .
J: TRBJ2-7
CDR3: CASSLSAGAYEQYF
DNA: TGTGCCAGCAGCTTATCTGCCGGGGCCTACGAGCAGTACTTC

D: .
V: TRBV5-1
size: .
J: TRBJ2-7
CDR3: CASSLDSTYEQYF
DNA: TGCGCCAGCAGCTTGGACAGCACCTACGAGCAGTACTTC

D: TRBD1
V: TRBV7-9
size: .
J: TRBJ1-4
CDR3: CASSLGDRGTTNEKLFF
DNA: TGTGCCAGCAGCTTAGGGGACAGGGGGACAACTAATGAAAAACTGTTTTTT

D: TRBD1
V: TRBV25-1
size: .
J: TRBJ1-2
CDR3: CASSEDRGLYGYTF
DNA: TGTGCCAGCAGCGAGGACAGGGGGCTTTATGGCTACACCTTC

D: .
V: TRBV4-1
size: .
J: TRBJ2-7
CDR3: CASSLSVGATYEQYF
DNA: TGCGCCAGCAGCCTAAGCGTAGGGGCAACCTACGAGCAGTACTTC

D: .
V: TRBV9
size: .
J: TRBJ1-1
CDR3: CASSANTETGAFF
DNA: TGTGCCAGCAGCGCAAACACGGAGACGGGGGCTTTCTTT

D: TRBD2
V: TRBV9
size: .
J: TRBJ2-3
CDR3: CASSGLADTQYF
DNA: TGTGCCAGCAGCGGACTAGCGGATACGCAGTATTTT

D: TRBD1
V: TRBV27
size: .
J: TRBJ1-2
CDR3: CASSQGASFYGYTF
DNA: TGTGCCAGCAGCCAGGGGGCGAGTTTCTACGGCTACACCTTC

D: .
V: TRBV6-5
size: .
J: TRBJ1-1
CDR3: CASRTWDLNTEAFF
DNA: TGTGCCAGCCGAACCTGGGACTTGAACACTGAAGCTTTCTTT

D: TRBD2
V: TRBV5-6
size: .
J: TRBJ2-1
CDR3: CASSLTSGKWTEQFF
DNA: TGTGCCAGCAGCTTGACTAGCGGGAAATGGACTGAGCAGTTCTTC

D: .
V: TRBV7-7
size: .
J: TRBJ2-2
CDR3: CASSLGGARGTGELFF
DNA: TGTGCTAGCAGCTTAGGAGGGGCCAGGGGGACCGGGGAGCTGTTTTTT

D: .
V: TRBV6-1
size: .
J: TRBJ1-1
CDR3: CASSGRSVDQNTEAFF
DNA: TGTGCCAGCAGTGGCCGGAGTGTAGATCAGAACACTGAAGCTTTCTTT

D: TRBD1
V: TRBV6-4
size: .
J: TRBJ2-1
CDR3: CASSGNYRGSYNEQFF
DNA: TGTGCCAGCAGTGGTAATTACAGGGGGTCCTACAATGAGCAGTTCTTC

D: .
V: TRBV19
size: .
J: TRBJ2-6
CDR3: CASSIRLGVGQNSVGANVLTF
DNA: TGTGCCAGTAGTATACGGTTAGGTGTGGGACAAAACTCTGTGGGGGCCAACGTCCTGACTTTC

D: .
V: TRBV7-4
size: .
J: TRBJ2-7
CDR3: CASRAGGPYEQYF
DNA: TGTGCCAGCCGGGCCGGGGGGCCCTACGAGCAGTACTTC

D: .
V: TRBV5-1
size: .
J: TRBJ1-1
CDR3: CASRLQGGNTEAFF
DNA: TGCGCCAGCAGGTTACAGGGCGGGAACACTGAAGCTTTCTTT

D: .
V: TRBV5-5
size: .
J: TRBJ2-7
CDR3: CASSTDDRLMTSSYEQYF
DNA: TGTGCCAGCAGTACCGACGATCGACTGATGACGAGCTCCTACGAGCAGTACTTC

D: TRBD2
V: TRBV4-2
size: .
J: TRBJ2-5
CDR3: CASSQSTSVGPPEWKTQYF
DNA: TGTGCCAGCAGCCAATCCACTAGCGTGGGGCCACCCGAATGGAAGACCCAGTACTTC

D: .
V: TRBV14
size: .
J: TRBJ2-2
CDR3: CASSQGSSGITGELFF
DNA: TGTGCCAGCAGCCAAGGTTCCTCAGGCATCACCGGGGAGCTGTTTTTT

D: .
V: TRBV7-9
size: .
J: TRBJ1-1
CDR3: CASSPTEIPEAFF
DNA: TGTGCCAGCAGCCCAACGGAGATCCCTGAAGCTTTCTTT

D: .
V: TRBV6-5
size: .
J: TRBJ2-7
CDR3: CASFGRGAGNYEQYF
DNA: TGTGCCTCCTTCGGTAGGGGCGCTGGGAACTACGAGCAGTACTTC

D: TRBD1
V: TRBV7-9
size: .
J: TRBJ1-5
CDR3: CASSLAVDRDQPQHF
DNA: TGTGCCAGCAGCTTAGCCGTAGACAGGGATCAGCCCCAGCATTTT

D: TRBD2
V: TRBV6-1
size: .
J: TRBJ2-1
CDR3: CASSEGSSGAFYNEQFF
DNA: TGTGCCAGCAGTGAAGGATCCAGCGGGGCGTTCTACAATGAGCAGTTCTTC

D: .
V: TRBV6-5
size: .
J: TRBJ1-6
CDR3: CASSYKATGVSPLHF
DNA: TGTGCCAGCAGTTACAAGGCGACTGGTGTCTCACCCCTCCACTTT

D: TRBD2
V: TRBV11-2
size: .
J: TRBJ2-1
CDR3: CASSPSGGAGEQFF
DNA: TGTGCCAGCAGCCCTAGCGGGGGGGCAGGTGAGCAGTTCTTC

D: .
V: TRBV5-1
size: .
J: TRBJ2-5
CDR3: CASSLGGAKETQYF
DNA: TGCGCCAGCAGCTTAGGGGGGGCGAAAGAGACCCAGTACTTC

D: TRBD2
V: TRBV9
size: .
J: TRBJ2-1
CDR3: CASSGAGERGAAYNEQFF
DNA: TGTGCCAGCAGTGGCGCAGGGGAGCGGGGGGCGGCCTACAATGAGCAGTTCTTC

D: .
V: TRBV28
size: .
J: TRBJ2-3
CDR3: CASSRGEASQYF
DNA: TGTGCCAGCAGTCGCGGAGAGGCCTCGCAGTATTTT

D: TRBD1
V: TRBV4-1
size: .
J: TRBJ1-2
CDR3: CASSSSGTGFNYGYTF
DNA: TGCGCCAGCAGCAGCTCCGGGACAGGGTTTAACTATGGCTACACCTTC

D: TRBD2
V: TRBV27
size: .
J: TRBJ2-1
CDR3: CASSMREDGNEQFF
DNA: TGTGCCAGCAGTATGCGGGAGGACGGGAATGAGCAGTTCTTC

D: TRBD1
V: TRBV5-1
size: once
J: TRBJ2-7
CDR3: CASSLGTAPYEQYF
DNA: TGCGCCAGCAGCTTAGGGACAGCTCCTTACGAGCAGTACTTC

D: TRBD1
V: TRBV5-6
size: .
J: TRBJ2-5
CDR3: CASSRDRLGETQYF
DNA: TGTGCCAGCAGCCGGGACAGGTTAGGGGAGACCCAGTACTTC

D: TRBD2
V: TRBV10-3
size: .
J: TRBJ2-1
CDR3: CAISLTSGSLYNEQFF
DNA: TGTGCCATCAGCCTGACTAGCGGGAGCCTATACAATGAGCAGTTCTTC

D: .
V: TRBV5-1
size: .
J: TRBJ1-4
CDR3: CASSDSGGRETNEKLFF
DNA: TGCGCCAGCAGCGACTCGGGGGGCAGGGAAACTAATGAAAAACTGTTTTTT

D: .
V: TRBV12-5
size: .
J: TRBJ1-1
CDR3: CASGLALGQKDTEAFF
DNA: TGTGCTAGTGGCCTCGCCCTCGGACAGAAGGACACTGAAGCTTTCTTT

D: .
V: TRBV6-5
size: .
J: TRBJ2-7
CDR3: CASSNRHSVQYF
DNA: TGTGCCAGCAGTAATAGACACTCGGTGCAGTACTTC

D: TRBD2
V: TRBV10-3
size: .
J: TRBJ2-1
CDR3: CATSGTSGIEQFF
DNA: TGTGCCACCTCCGGGACTAGCGGGATTGAGCAGTTCTTC